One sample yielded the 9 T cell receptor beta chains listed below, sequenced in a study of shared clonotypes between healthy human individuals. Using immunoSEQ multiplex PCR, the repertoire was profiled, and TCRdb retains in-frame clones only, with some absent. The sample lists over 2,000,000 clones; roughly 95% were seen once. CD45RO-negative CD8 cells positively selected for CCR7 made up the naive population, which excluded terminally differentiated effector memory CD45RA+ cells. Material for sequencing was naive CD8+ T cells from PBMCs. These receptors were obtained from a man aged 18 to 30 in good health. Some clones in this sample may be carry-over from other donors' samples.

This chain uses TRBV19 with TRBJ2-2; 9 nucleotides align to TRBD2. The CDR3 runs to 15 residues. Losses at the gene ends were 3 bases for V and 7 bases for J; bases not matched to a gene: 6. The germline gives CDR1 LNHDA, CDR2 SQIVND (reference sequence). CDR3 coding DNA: TGTGCCAGTAGTATGTCCCTAGCGGGATACGGGGAGCTGTTTTTT. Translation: CASSMSLAGYGELFF.

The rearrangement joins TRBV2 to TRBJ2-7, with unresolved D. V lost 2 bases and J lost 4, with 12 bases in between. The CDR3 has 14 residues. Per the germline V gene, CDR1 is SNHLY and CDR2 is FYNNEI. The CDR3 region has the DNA TGTGCCAGCAGTGAAACGACAAGCAGGTACGAGCAGTACTTC. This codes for CASSETTSRYEQYF.

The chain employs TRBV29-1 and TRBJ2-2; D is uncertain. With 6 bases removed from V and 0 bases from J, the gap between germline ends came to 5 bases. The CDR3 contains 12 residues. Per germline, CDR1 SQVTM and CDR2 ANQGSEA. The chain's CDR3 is CSVLSNTGELFF. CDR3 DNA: TGCAGCGTCCTTTCGAACACCGGGGAGCTGTTTTTT.

This CDR3 reads CASSTPFVPDTQYF. CDR3 bases: TGTGCCAGTAGTACCCCGTTTGTTCCAGATACGCAGTATTTT. The chain joins TRBV19 to TRBJ2-3; no clear D. V lost 4 bases, J lost 4 bases, and 12 bases lay in between. The CDR3 is 14 residues long. Per germline, CDR1 LNHDA and CDR2 SQIVND (reference sequence). The variable domain in full, with the rest retrieved from reference TRBV19 and TRBJ2-3, is DGGITQSPKYLFRKEGQNVTLSCEQNLNHDAMYWYRQDPGQGLRLIYYSQIVNDFQKGDIAEGYSVSREKKESFPLTVTSAQKNPTAFYLCASSTPFVPDTQYFGPGTRLTVL.

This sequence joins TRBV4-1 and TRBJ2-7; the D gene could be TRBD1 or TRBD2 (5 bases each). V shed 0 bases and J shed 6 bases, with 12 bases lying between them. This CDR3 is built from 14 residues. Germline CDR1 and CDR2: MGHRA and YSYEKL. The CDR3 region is CASSQDKAGTEQYF. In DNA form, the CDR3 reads TGCGCCAGCAGCCAAGATAAGGCAGGGACCGAGCAGTACTTC.

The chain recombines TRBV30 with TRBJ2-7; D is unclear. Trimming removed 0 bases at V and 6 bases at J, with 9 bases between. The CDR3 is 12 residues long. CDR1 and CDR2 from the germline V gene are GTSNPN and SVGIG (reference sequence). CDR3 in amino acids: CAWSVVAVEQYF. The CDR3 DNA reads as TGTGCCTGGAGTGTGGTAGCTGTCGAGCAGTACTTC.

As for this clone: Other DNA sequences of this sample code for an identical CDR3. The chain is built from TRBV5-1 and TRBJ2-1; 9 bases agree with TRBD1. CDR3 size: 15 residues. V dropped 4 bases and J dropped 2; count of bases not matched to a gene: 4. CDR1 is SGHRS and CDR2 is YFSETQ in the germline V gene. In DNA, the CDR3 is TGCGCCAGCAGCCTTACAGGGGGCACCTACAATGAGCAGTTCTTC. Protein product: CASSLTGGTYNEQFF.

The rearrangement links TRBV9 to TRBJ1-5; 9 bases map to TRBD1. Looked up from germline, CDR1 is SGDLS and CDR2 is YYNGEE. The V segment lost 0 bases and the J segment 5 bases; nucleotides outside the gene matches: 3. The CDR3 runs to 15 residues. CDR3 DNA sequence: TGTGCCAGCAGCGTAGGAGGACAGGGGCATCAGCCCCAGCATTTT. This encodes CASSVGGQGHQPQHF.

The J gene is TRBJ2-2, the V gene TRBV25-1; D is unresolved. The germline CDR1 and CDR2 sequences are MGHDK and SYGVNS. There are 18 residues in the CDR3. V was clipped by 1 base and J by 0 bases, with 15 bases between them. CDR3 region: CASSEFFHRPTNTGELFF. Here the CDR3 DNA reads TGTGCCAGCAGTGAATTTTTCCACAGACCTACGAACACCGGGGAGCTGTTTTTT.